The clone carrying this T cell receptor (beta chain) was recorded a few times. The record originates from a study of control samples from healthy donors and cancer patients. Clones were sequenced by immunoSEQ multiplex PCR, and TCRdb holds only the in-frame ones, with some missing. The sample lists under 60,000 clones; about 93% were seen once. Germline trimming cut 5 bases from V and 0 bases from J; bases unmatched to any gene: 3. The germline V gene has CDR1 GTSNPN and CDR2 SVGIG (reference sequence). This CDR3 has 14 residues. The chain uses TRBV30 and TRBJ1-5, with 8 positions matching TRBD1. Sequencing was done on a sample of PBMCs. This TCR derives from a woman in her forties or fifties with head and neck cancer. CDR3: CAWAGGLSNQPQHF. The CDR3 DNA follows: TGTGCCTGGGCAGGGGGCCTTAGCAATCAGCCCCAGCATTTT.